This entry features one TCR beta chain sequence. This specimen comes from a study of blood T cell repertoires in COVID-19. Study at large: Both acute and convalescent COVID-19 samples were obtained from the United States, Italy and Spain. Nucleic acid was either cDNA or gDNA, and it came from T cells, B-cell-depleted T cells, or PBMCs.

How the authors handled the data: By means of reference gene primer amplification, nucleated cell counts were estimated. Profiled with immunoSEQ multiplex PCR; TCRdb holds only in-frame clones, not every one. The D gene and trimming were derived from the DNA, and the V and J assignments and clone size from that table. The profile shows tens of thousands of clones, roughly four fifths of them singletons. Trimming stripped 1 base from V and 3 bases from J, with 13 bases between. Germline V gives CDR1 SEHNR, CDR2 FQNEAQ (reference sequence). This CDR3 contains 15 residues. This rearrangement joins TRBV7-9 to TRBJ2-7; tentatively, D is TRBD1 (6 bases). The sequence was collected from a man in his sixties with acute or convalescent COVID-19. The sample was peripheral blood. For the CDR3, the DNA is TGTGCCAGCAGCTTAGGGACAGAGGGCCTCTACGAGCAGTACTTC. It translates to CASSLGTEGLYEQYF. The full variable domain, rest sourced from reference TRBV7-9 and TRBJ2-7, is DTGVSQNPRHKITKRGQNVTFRCDPISEHNRLYWYRQTLGQGPEFLTYFQNEAQLEKSRLLSDRFSAERPKGSFSTLEIQRTEQGDSAMYLCASSLGTEGLYEQYFGPGTRLTVT.